Below are 4 T cell receptor beta chains sequenced from a single sample in a study of CD8 T cells in ankylosing spondylitis. MiXCR, run by TCRdb on the 5' RACE reads, gives a single entry per CDR3 protein. In the table there are 250,000 to 350,000 distinct CDR3 sequences, around 21% of which are singletons. Sequencing was done on a sample of blood, either unsorted or a sorted T cell fraction (not recorded which). These receptors all come from a female donor with ankylosing spondylitis or in good health (not recorded which).

V gene TRBV6-1 combines with J gene TRBJ1-2; no definite D call. The V end was cut by 6 bases, the J end by 3 bases, with 11 bases between. CDR3 length: 13 amino acids. Germline CDR1 MNHNS, CDR2 SASEGT. The CDR3 nucleotides read TGTGCCAGCAGCCTATCGATAGACTATGGCTACACCTTC. Amino acid sequence: CASSLSIDYGYTF.

A few counts support this clonotype. This chain connects TRBV4-3 to TRBJ1-1, with D possibly TRBD1 on 5 matching bases. This CDR3 contains 13 residues. The V and J ends lost 0 bases and 11 bases respectively, with 13 bases between them. Germline V gives CDR1 LGHNA, CDR2 YSLEER. For the CDR3, the DNA is TGCGCCAGCAGCCAAGAAAGTGGGACGTGGGCTTTCTTT. This gives the protein CASSQESGTWAFF.

This clonotype was seen ten or more times. The chain has TRBV4-2 and TRBJ2-2, with 9 bases that match TRBD2. Germline V gene lookup returns CDR1 LGHNA and CDR2 YNFKEQ. This CDR3 spans 16 amino acids. Trimming took 1 base from V and 5 from J; bases not matched to a gene: 5. The CDR3 nucleotides are TGTGCCAGCAGCCAAGGGGCGGGAGGGCCTACCGGGGAGCTGTTTTTT. Translated, it gives CASSQGAGGPTGELFF.

This clonotype was detected ten times or more. The chain is built from TRBV7-2 and TRBJ1-2; a possible D gene is TRBD1 (6 bases). This CDR3 has 16 residues. Germline CDR1 SGHTA, CDR2 FQGNSA. The germline V and J ends were trimmed by 7 bases and 6 bases, with 24 bases remaining between them. CDR3 in amino acids: CASTQYWGGVRHGYTF. For the CDR3, the DNA is TGTGCCAGCACCCAATATTGGGGGGGCGTTCGGCATGGCTACACCTTC.